These 8 T cell receptor beta chains share one sample of origin, sequenced in a study of high-grade serous ovarian cancer treatment subgroups. TCRdb's table, derived via immunoSEQ multiplex PCR, lists solely in-frame clones and lacks some. The table records roughly 3,000 clones, almost 65% of them present only once. The tumor samples were collected prior to definitive surgery or chemotherapy. The sequencing sample was made of tumor tissue. Receptors originate from a human donor with high-grade serous ovarian cancer.

The chain employs TRBV2 and TRBJ2-2; D may be TRBD1 or TRBD2 (6 bases each). The germline V gene encodes CDR1 SNHLY and CDR2 FYNNEI. Trimming pared 4 bases from V and 4 bases from J, leaving 19 bases between. There are 17 residues in the CDR3. CDR3 sequence reads: CASSGRSGARGTGELFF. CDR3 DNA sequence: TGTGCCAGCAGTGGGCGTTCGGGGGCGCGTGGCACCGGGGAGCTGTTTTTT.

The V and J genes are TRBV5-1 and TRBJ2-7; 7 nucleotides agree with TRBD1. This CDR3 has 13 residues. Germline V gene lookup returns CDR1 SGHRS and CDR2 YFSETQ. V lost 3 bases, J lost 6 bases, and 6 bases stayed unmatched. The CDR3 bases are TGCGCCAGCAGCTGGTCAGGGGGTTTCGAGCAGTACTTC. Translating gives CASSWSGGFEQYF.

CDR3 in DNA: TGTGCCAGCAGCCCCCGGACCCTAGACCCCATGTGGTATTTT. Amino acids: CASSPRTLDPMWYF. The V and J genes are TRBV11-3 and TRBJ2-3; no clear D gene. Deletions cut 5 bases from V and 14 bases from J, with 23 bases between. This CDR3 is built from 14 residues. From germline, CDR1 is SGHNT and CDR2 YENEEA.

The chain has TRBV6-6 and TRBJ1-2; 7 nucleotides line up with TRBD1. Germline loops: CDR1 MNHNY, CDR2 SVGAGI (reference sequence). With 4 bases clipped from V and 4 bases from J, the junction kept 9 bases outside the gene matches. CDR3 size: 15 residues. The CDR3: CASSSQGDGVYGYTF. The CDR3 bases are TGTGCCAGCAGTTCCCAGGGGGACGGAGTCTATGGCTACACCTTC.

V is TRBV6-5 and J is TRBJ1-2; D is possibly TRBD1 (6 bases). V shed 0 bases and J shed 4 bases, with 12 bases lying between them. This CDR3 region has 15 residues. Looked up from germline, CDR1 is MNHEY and CDR2 is SVGAGI. The CDR3 region is CASSYSGQWSYGYTF. DNA of the CDR3: TGTGCCAGCAGTTACTCCGGACAGTGGAGCTATGGCTACACCTTC.

This chain links TRBV10-3 with TRBJ2-7; the D gene is possibly TRBD2 (6 bases). This CDR3 region has 12 residues. With 5 bases removed from V and 5 bases from J, the gap between germline ends came to 10 bases. From germline, CDR1 is ENHRY and CDR2 SYGVKD. The CDR3: CAISPPGDEQYF. The CDR3 nucleotides are TGTGCCATCAGTCCCCCGGGGGACGAGCAGTACTTC.

The genes are TRBV9 and TRBJ1-3; D uncertain. Germline values: CDR1 SGDLS, CDR2 YYNGEE. The CDR3 runs 15 residues. Trimming removed 0 bases from V and 7 bases from J, with 14 bases in between. CDR3 amino acids: CASSVGSWGTNTIYF. CDR3 DNA: TGTGCCAGCAGCGTAGGTAGTTGGGGTACGAACACCATATATTTT.

The chain carries TRBV7-2 and TRBJ2-1; 7 positions agree with TRBD2. The CDR3 contains 15 residues. V was pared by 3 bases and J by 9 bases, with 11 bases of the junction left unmatched. Looked up from germline, CDR1 is SGHTA and CDR2 is FQGNSA. The DNA for the CDR3 is TGTGCCAGCAGCTTGGCTGCGGGAGCGGTAGGTGAGCAGTTCTTC. The encoded protein is CASSLAAGAVGEQFF. Using reference TRBV7-2 and TRBJ2-1 for the parts outside the CDR3, the full variable domain is GAGVSQSPSNKVTEKGKDVELRCDPISGHTALYWYRQSLGQGLEFLIYFQGNSAPDKSGLPSDRFSAERTGGSVSTLTIQRTQQEDSAVYLCASSLAAGAVGEQFFGPGTRLTVL.